What follows are 32 T cell receptor beta chains derived from one specimen sequenced in a study of tissue T cells after allogeneic stem cell transplantation. As for time point: mouse harvest day 14 after allogeneic transplant. The graft held 10^6 splenic CD5+ T cells and 10^7 T-cell-depleted bone marrow cells. Some clones are missing from TCRdb's copy, which holds only in-frame ones; the method was immunoSEQ multiplex PCR. The repertoire holds more than 4,000 clones, with approximately 51% as singletons. The sample consisted of lymph node tissue. These receptors were collected from a female BALB/c mouse given C57BL/6 T cells with graft-versus-host disease after an allogeneic hematopoietic cell transplant.

There are a few counts of this clone. Gene and germline names: mouse. The read finishes 1 residue shy of the CDR3 end, and the germline J gene is used to complete it. This sequence joins TRBV3 and TRBJ2-5, with unresolved D. The V and J ends lost 2 bases and 5 bases respectively, with 8 bases between them. CDR1 is SNHLY, CDR2 FYNGKV, per germline (reference sequence). The length of the CDR3 is 13 residues. The CDR3 protein is CASSLSGVDTQYF. The DNA read from the CDR3 is TGTGCCAGCAGCTTAAGCGGGGTAGACACCCAGTAC.

Notes on this clone: Germline and genes: mouse. CDR3 DNA (partial): TGTGCAAGCAGCTTGGGCAGCAACGAAAGATTATTT. It is translated as CASSLGSNERLF. The entire CDR3 is CASSLGSNERLFF. The chain recombines TRBV16 with TRBJ1-4; D remains unclear. The read is 1 residue too short to cover the CDR3 end, so that end is filled in from the germline J gene. Between the trimmed V and J ends, which lost 3 bases and 4 bases, there was a span of 6 bases. There are 13 residues in the CDR3. Per the germline V gene, CDR1 is SGHSA and CDR2 is FRNQAP.

Notes on this clone: Gene labels here are mouse ones. Sequencing ends 1 residue short of the CDR3 end; the germline J gene provides the rest. The V call is TRBV26, the J call TRBJ2-4; D not resolved. The CDR3 consists of 13 residues. From germline, CDR1 is KGHPV and CDR2 FQNQEV (reference sequence). V lost 5 bases and J 2 bases, leaving 8 bases between the germline ends. CDR3 protein: CASSRPNQNTLYF. The sequenced part of the CDR3 DNA is TGTGCCAGCAGTAGGCCAAATCAAAACACCTTGTAC. Full variable domain (outside the CDR3, taken from reference TRBV26 and TRBJ2-4): NSKVIQTPRYLVKGQGQKAKMRCIPEKGHPVVFWYQQNKNNEFKFLINFQNQEVLQQIDMTEKRFSAECPSNSPCSLEIQSSEAGDSALYLCASSRPNQNTLYFGAGTRLSVL.

Points on this clone: Here the gene names and germline are mouse. The read halts 1 residue ahead of the CDR3 end, with the missing end drawn from the germline J gene. V and J are TRBV5 and TRBJ1-5, with D possibly matching TRBD1 (6 bases). This CDR3 contains 15 residues. Per the germline V gene, CDR1 is LGHNA and CDR2 is YNLKQL (reference sequence). Deletions cut 4 bases from V and 0 bases from J, with 10 bases between. CDR3 residues: CASSPGTYNNQAPLF. The sequenced part of the CDR3 DNA is TGTGCCAGCAGCCCCGGGACATATAACAACCAGGCTCCGCTT.

The table lists this clone with a count of one. The genes are named according to mouse. The read is 1 residue too short to cover the CDR3 end, so that end is filled in from the germline J gene. The V and J genes are TRBV13-3 and TRBJ1-5; no clear D gene. The germline V and J ends were trimmed by 5 bases and 3 bases, with 9 bases remaining between them. The CDR3 sequence is 13 residues long. Looked up from germline, CDR1 is NNHDY and CDR2 is SYVADS. Here the CDR3 reads CASSSTVNQAPLF. Incomplete CDR3 DNA: TGTGCCAGCAGCTCAACAGTCAACCAGGCTCCGCTT.

To note about this clone: Genes here carry mouse names. Read coverage stops 1 residue before the CDR3 terminus; the germline J gene supplies the remainder. The chain recombines TRBV26 with TRBJ2-7; tentatively, D is TRBD1 or TRBD2 (5 bases each). Between the trimmed V and J ends, which lost 4 bases and 4 bases, there was a span of 8 bases. The germline CDR1 and CDR2 sequences are KGHPV and FQNQEV (reference sequence). The length of the CDR3 is 12 residues. This chain's CDR3 is CASSPGGYEQYF. The covered CDR3 bases are TGTGCCAGCAGTCCCGGGGGTTATGAACAGTAC.

As concerns this clone: Gene names are mouse gene names. The CDR3 goes on 1 residue after the read ends, and that part is filled in from the germline J gene. The chain joins TRBV26 to TRBJ1-1; D is ambiguous. Trimming left V 2 bases short and J 0 bases short, with 4 bases between. Germline assignment: CDR1 KGHPV and CDR2 FQNQEV (reference sequence). The CDR3 is 13 residues long. The CDR3 bases that were read are TGTGCCAGCAGTCTGGATGCAAACACAGAAGTCTTC. Translated: CASSLDANTEVF. The whole CDR3 protein is CASSLDANTEVFF.

About this clone itself: A read error may produce the germline difference seen at one junction end. Gene names follow the mouse nomenclature. The CDR3 is cut off 1 residue early in the read; its end comes from the germline J gene. The chain uses TRBV14 and TRBJ2-1; D ambiguous. CDR1 and CDR2 from the germline V gene are SGHDT and FRDEAV. CDR3 length equals 12 residues. This CDR3 is CPSPHSSAEQFF. The CDR3 DNA, read in part, is TGTCCCAGCCCTCATAGCTCTGCTGAGCAGTTC.

This clone showed up just a few times. All gene names here are mouse names. The read ends 1 residue shy of where the CDR3 ends; the end is completed using the germline J gene. The chain is built from TRBV12-1 and TRBJ1-3; D remains unclear. Germline CDR1 and CDR2: SGHSN and HYEKVE. V lost 0 bases and J 0 bases, leaving 5 bases between the germline ends. This CDR3 region has 14 residues. CDR3 DNA, as far as it was read: TGTGCCAGCTCTCTCGGGAATTCTGGAAATACGCTCTAT. This codes for CASSLGNSGNTLY. The full CDR3 protein is CASSLGNSGNTLYF.

Concerning this clone: Here the gene names and germline are mouse. The CDR3 end lies 1 residue beyond the end of the read and is filled in from the germline J gene. J is TRBJ2-5 and V is TRBV19, with 11 bases identical to TRBD2. The V gene end was trimmed by 5 bases and the J gene end by 6 bases; junction bases not matched to a gene: 5. The length of the CDR3 is 14 residues. Germline-derived CDR1 and CDR2 are FNHDT and SITEND (reference sequence). The CDR3 protein is CASSLTGGADTQYF. The CDR3 bases that were read are TGTGCCAGCAGCCTCACTGGGGGGGCGGACACCCAGTAC.

Notes on this clone: Mouse gene names and germline throughout. The CDR3 end lies 1 residue beyond the end of the read and is filled in from the germline J gene. The rearrangement links TRBV5 to TRBJ2-2, with TRBD1 identical over 8 bases. From germline, CDR1 is LGHNA and CDR2 YNLKQL (reference sequence). Trimming removed 4 bases from V and 3 bases from J; junction bases left unmatched: 7. The CDR3 is made up of 16 amino acids. The sequenced part of the CDR3 DNA is TGTGCCAGCAGCCCGCGACAGGGGAGAGACACCGGGCAGCTCTAC. Its protein is CASSPRQGRDTGQLY. The whole CDR3 protein is CASSPRQGRDTGQLYF.

About this clone: Here the gene names and germline are mouse. The read stops 1 residue short of the end of the CDR3; the missing end is completed from the germline J gene. The rearrangement joins TRBV15 to TRBJ2-7; weak D call: TRBD1 (7 bases). Trimming took off 6 bases at V and 0 bases at J, with 9 bases between the two ends. The CDR3 length is 13 residues. The V gene's germline CDR1 is SGHND and CDR2 FRSKSL. The CDR3 sequence: CASREGASYEQYF. The sequenced CDR3 bases are TGTGCCAGCAGGGAGGGGGCCTCCTATGAACAGTAC.

Comments on this clone: These gene names are mouse names. The sequence runs out 1 residue before the end of the CDR3; the remainder is reconstructed from the germline J gene. This rearrangement joins TRBV21 to TRBJ2-4; D not resolved. TRBV21 is reported as an ORF; its role is uncertain. V lost 4 bases, J lost 3 bases, and 8 bases lay in between. The CDR3 is 13 residues long. The CDR3: CASSPGGQNTLYF. The DNA read from the CDR3 is TGTGCTAGCAGTCCAGGTGGACAAAACACCTTGTAC.

This clone is medium-sized within its sample. The gene names given are mouse names. The CDR3 is cut off 1 residue early in the read; its end comes from the germline J gene. The rearrangement joins TRBV13-3 to TRBJ2-7; tentatively, D is TRBD1 (6 bases). Germline lookup yields CDR1 NNHDY and CDR2 SYVADS. V was trimmed by 4 bases and J by 0 bases, leaving 8 bases between them. The CDR3 extends over 13 amino acids. Partial CDR3 DNA: TGTGCCAGCAGTCGGGACAACTCCTATGAACAGTAC. Translated: CASSRDNSYEQY. The CDR3 in its entirety is CASSRDNSYEQYF.

About this clone: The gene symbols are mouse symbols. CDR3: CTCSANSYEQYF. The CDR3 bases that were read are TGCACCTGCAGTGCGAACTCCTATGAACAGTAC. J is TRBJ2-7 and V is TRBV1; D is unresolved. The read halts 1 residue ahead of the CDR3 end, with the missing end drawn from the germline J gene. CDR1 NSQYPW and CDR2 LRSPGD come from the germline V gene (reference sequence). Trimming shortened V by 3 bases and J by 0 bases, and 3 bases separated the two germline ends. The CDR3 extends over 12 amino acids.

Turning to this clone: The genes are named according to mouse. The CDR3 extends 1 residue past the end of the read, so its final part is completed from the germline J gene. The gene calls are TRBV15 and TRBJ1-5, with a weak D call TRBD1 (5 bases). Germline CDR1 is SGHND and CDR2 is FRSKSL. The CDR3 covers 15 residues. V was clipped by 2 bases and J by 4 bases, with 12 bases between them. CDR3 sequence: CASSLQGGENQAPLF. The CDR3 DNA, read in part, is TGTGCCAGCAGTTTACAGGGAGGGGAAAACCAGGCTCCGCTT.

In its sample, this clone ranks as large. Germline and genes: mouse. The CDR3 bases that were read are TGTGCCAGCTCTCCAGGGGCGAACACAGAAGTCTTC. It specifies CASSPGANTEVF. The entire CDR3 protein reads CASSPGANTEVFF. The rearrangement links TRBV12-2 to TRBJ1-1, with D perhaps matching TRBD1 (6 bases). The CDR3 end is not reached by the read, which stops 1 residue before it; the germline J gene fills it in. Germline V gene data show CDR1 as SGHLS and CDR2 as HYDKME. This CDR3 has 13 amino acids. V was cut by 2 bases and J by 1 base, with 7 bases left in between. The variable domain in full, with the rest retrieved from reference TRBV12-2 and TRBJ1-1, is NSGVVQSPRYIIKGKGERSILKCIPISGHLSVAWYQQTQGQELKFFIQHYDKMERDKGNLPSRFSVQQFDDYHSEMNMSALELEDSAVYFCASSPGANTEVFFGKGTRLTVV.

About this clone itself: The genes and germline here are from mouse. The CDR3 is cut off 1 residue early in the read; its end comes from the germline J gene. The rearrangement links TRBV12-2 to TRBJ2-7; 10 bases agree with TRBD2. With V trimmed by 0 bases and J by 4 bases, 2 bases remained unmatched. The germline V gene encodes CDR1 SGHLS and CDR2 HYDKME. This CDR3 region has 14 residues. CDR3 bases read: TGTGCCAGCTCTCTCCGGACTGGGGGTTATGAACAGTAC. Translation gives CASSLRTGGYEQY. The whole CDR3 protein reads CASSLRTGGYEQYF.

This clone was seen a single time. A read error is likely here: a far larger clone is one base away. Gene names are the mouse ones. Coverage ceases 1 residue before the CDR3 finishes, and the germline J gene fills in the end. V and J are TRBV5 and TRBJ2-7; 12 bases are shared with TRBD2. Germline V gene data show CDR1 as LGHNA and CDR2 as YNLKQL (reference sequence). This CDR3 is 15 amino acids long. Germline trimming cut 2 bases from V and 4 bases from J; bases unmatched to any gene: 3. The CDR3 protein is CASSQPGTGGYEQYF. The part of the CDR3 DNA that was read is TGTGCCAGCAGCCAACCCGGGACTGGGGGGTATGAACAGTAC.

This clone was seen a handful of times. Germline and genes: mouse. The sequence runs out 1 residue before the end of the CDR3; the remainder is reconstructed from the germline J gene. This rearrangement joins TRBV16 to TRBJ2-4, with a tentative D call TRBD1 (5 bases). This CDR3 is 14 amino acids long. The V and J ends lost 0 bases and 1 base respectively, with 5 bases between them. CDR1 is SGHSA and CDR2 is FRNQAP in the germline V gene. CDR3 DNA (partial): TGTGCAAGCAGCTTAGAAGGGGGTCAAAACACCTTGTAC. This encodes CASSLEGGQNTLY. From start to end, the CDR3 is CASSLEGGQNTLYF.

Only a few counts were recorded for this clone. Germline and genes here are mouse. The read gets to within 1 residue of the CDR3 end, and the germline J gene fills in the rest. The chain recombines TRBV12-2 with TRBJ2-3, with unresolved D. Germline lookup yields CDR1 SGHLS and CDR2 HYDKME. This CDR3 spans 15 amino acids. With 0 bases removed from V and 1 base from J, the gap between germline ends came to 10 bases. The CDR3 region is CASSLDGMGAETLYF. The DNA read from the CDR3 is TGTGCCAGCTCTCTCGACGGGATGGGTGCAGAAACGCTGTAT.

In regard to this clone: Any gene name here is a mouse gene name. The CDR3 end falls 1 residue outside the read, so it is completed with the germline J gene. The chain links TRBV26 to TRBJ1-1; no definite D call. Germline V gives CDR1 KGHPV, CDR2 FQNQEV (reference sequence). Trimming took off 0 bases at V and 1 base at J, with 6 bases between the two ends. The CDR3 consists of 14 residues. The CDR3 loop reads CASSLSQLNTEVFF. CDR3 DNA (partial): TGTGCCAGCAGTCTGTCACAGTTAAACACAGAAGTCTTC.

Comment on this clone: Any gene name here is a mouse gene name. Read sequence stops 1 residue before the CDR3 end, and the germline J gene provides the missing end. The genes are TRBV5 and TRBJ2-7; TRBD2 aligns across 7 bases. The CDR3 totals 14 residues. V shed 4 bases, J shed 0 bases, and the junction held 3 bases outside the gene matches. Germline CDR1 is LGHNA and CDR2 is YNLKQL (reference sequence). The CDR3 spells CASSPLGPSYEQYF. The CDR3 DNA, read in part, is TGTGCCAGCAGCCCACTGGGGCCCTCCTATGAACAGTAC.

A note on this clone: Genes and germline come from the mouse. The read stops 1 residue short of the end of the CDR3; the missing end is completed from the germline J gene. This chain connects TRBV12-1 to TRBJ2-5; TRBD2 is a possible D gene (5 bases). V lost 0 bases and J 3 bases, leaving 6 bases between the germline ends. CDR3 length: 13 amino acids. Germline V gene lookup returns CDR1 SGHSN and CDR2 HYEKVE. CDR3 protein: CASSLSGQDTQYF. The sequenced CDR3 bases are TGTGCCAGCTCTCTCTCTGGGCAAGACACCCAGTAC.

Note on this clone: Gene names are the mouse ones. The CDR3 is cut off 1 residue early in the read; its end comes from the germline J gene. V is TRBV13-1 and J is TRBJ2-5, with TRBD2 matching over 8 bases. Germline V gene sequence: CDR1 NSHNY, CDR2 SYGAGN. CDR3 length: 16 amino acids. With V trimmed by 1 base and J by 0 bases, 4 bases remained unmatched. The CDR3 region is CASSDRLGGNQDTQYF. The part of the CDR3 DNA that was read is TGTGCCAGCAGTGATCGGCTGGGGGGCAACCAAGACACCCAGTAC.

As for this clone: The gene names here belong to mouse. The observed sequence ends 1 residue before the CDR3 terminus, with the missing tail filled in from the germline J gene. This sequence joins TRBV15 and TRBJ2-2; D ambiguous. Germline V gene data show CDR1 as SGHND and CDR2 as FRSKSL. V gave up 4 bases and J gave up 0 bases, with 0 bases separating them. The CDR3 is 12 amino acids. CDR3 DNA, as far as it was read: TGTGCCAGCAGTTCAAACACCGGGCAGCTCTAC. Amino acids: CASSSNTGQLY. The entire CDR3 reads CASSSNTGQLYF.

Concerning this clone: Gene names refer to mouse genes. The part of the CDR3 DNA that was read is TGTGCCAGCAGCTTACAGGGTGATCAAAACACCTTGTAC. It specifies CASSLQGDQNTLY. The CDR3 in full is CASSLQGDQNTLYF. V and J are TRBV3 and TRBJ2-4; D may be TRBD1 (5 bases). From the germline J gene comes the end of the CDR3, since the read stops 1 residue before it. Between the trimmed V and J ends, which lost 2 bases and 2 bases, there was a span of 8 bases. Per germline, CDR1 SNHLY and CDR2 FYNGKV (reference sequence). The CDR3 totals 14 residues.

This clone came up a few times. The genes are named according to mouse. CDR3 DNA, as far as it was read: TGCTCCAGCAGTCAATCGCAGGGTGACACCGGGCAGCTCTAC. It encodes CSSSQSQGDTGQLY. The full CDR3 protein is CSSSQSQGDTGQLYF. This chain links TRBV23 with TRBJ2-2; TRBD1, the D gene given by the table, was not confirmed from the DNA. Coverage ceases 1 residue before the CDR3 finishes, and the germline J gene fills in the end. Germline V gene sequence: CDR1 KGHTA, CDR2 FQNQQP. The CDR3 contains 15 residues. Drawing the rest from reference TRBV23 and TRBJ2-2, the complete variable domain is DAAVTQKPRYLIKMKGQEAEMKCIPEKGHTAVFWYQQKQSKELKFLIYFQNQQPLDQIDMVKERFSAVCPSSSLCSLGIRTCEAEDSALYLCSSSQSQGDTGQLYFGEGSKLTVL.

With respect to this clone: The gene symbols are mouse symbols. Partial CDR3 DNA: TGTGCCAGCAGTCGCGGACTGGGGGGCTATGCTGAGCAGTTC. This encodes CASSRGLGGYAEQF. The entire CDR3 reads CASSRGLGGYAEQFF. The gene calls are TRBV26 and TRBJ2-1; 11 bases map to TRBD2. The CDR3 goes on 1 residue after the read ends, and that part is filled in from the germline J gene. This CDR3 is built from 15 residues. Germline values: CDR1 KGHPV, CDR2 FQNQEV (reference sequence). The ends lost 4 bases at V and 3 bases at J; junction bases unmatched: 2.

Only a few counts were recorded for this clone. Here the gene names and germline are mouse. The CDR3 end is not reached by the read, which stops 1 residue before it; the germline J gene fills it in. J is TRBJ1-4 and V is TRBV13-1; 9 bases map to TRBD1. The CDR3 sequence is 15 residues long. Germline assignment: CDR1 NSHNY and CDR2 SYGAGN. The V gene end was trimmed by 2 bases and the J gene end by 3 bases; junction bases not matched to a gene: 2. The covered CDR3 bases are TGTGCCAGCAGTGAGACAGGGGGGGCCAACGAAAGATTATTT. Encoded protein: CASSETGGANERLF. In full, the CDR3 reads CASSETGGANERLFF.

In regard to this clone: Germline and genes: mouse. CDR3: CASSDPGGADTQYF. The CDR3 DNA, read in part, is TGTGCCAGCAGTGACCCTGGGGGGGCCGACACCCAGTAC. This chain connects TRBV13-1 to TRBJ2-5; 10 positions agree with TRBD2. The read stops 1 residue short of the end of the CDR3; the missing end is completed from the germline J gene. The CDR3 has 14 amino acids. V was pared by 2 bases and J by 6 bases, with 3 bases of the junction left unmatched. Germline CDR1 NSHNY, CDR2 SYGAGN.

A word on this clone: Mouse gene names apply. From the germline J gene comes the end of the CDR3, since the read stops 1 residue before it. The chain joins TRBV3 to TRBJ2-7; D call uncertain. Germline CDR1 and CDR2: SNHLY and FYNGKV (reference sequence). This CDR3 comprises 12 residues. Trimming stripped 6 bases from V and 4 bases from J, with 10 bases between. CDR3 amino acids: CASSDAQYEQYF. CDR3 DNA (partial): TGTGCCAGCAGTGATGCACAATATGAACAGTAC.